A selection of T cell receptor beta chains follows, all from one sample in a study of blood T cell repertoires in COVID-19. TCRdb's copy holds only in-frame clones and misses some; the assay was immunoSEQ multiplex PCR. The sample lists 200,000 to 250,000 clones; roughly four fifths were seen once. Specimen: peripheral blood. The receptors were sampled from a man aged 30 to 39 who had recovered from COVID-19. Both conserved end residues are part of each CDR3. Fields, in order: V gene, clone size, D gene, J gene, CDR3 DNA, CDR3 protein. D genes are given only for firm matches. Expanded clones get a size class; other rows say once, few or many, or leave the size out.

v_gene: TRBV9
abundance: -
d_gene: -
j_gene: TRBJ2-1
CDR3nt: TGTGCCAGCAGCACGGGGGTTTCCTACAATGAGCAGTTCTTC
CDR3aa: CASSTGVSYNEQFF

v_gene: TRBV6-1
abundance: few
d_gene: TRBD1
j_gene: TRBJ1-6
CDR3nt: TGTGCCAGCAGTGAACGGACAGGGGGCGTCTTTCTTAACTCACCCCTCCACTTT
CDR3aa: CASSERTGGVFLNSPLHF

v_gene: TRBV6-5
abundance: -
d_gene: -
j_gene: TRBJ1-2
CDR3nt: TGTGCCAGCAGCGCAGGGCATGGCTACACCTTC
CDR3aa: CASSAGHGYTF

v_gene: TRBV28
abundance: -
d_gene: -
j_gene: TRBJ1-5
CDR3nt: TGTGCCAGCAGTTTTAGTCCCCGGCGGGATCAGCCCCAGCATTTT
CDR3aa: CASSFSPRRDQPQHF

v_gene: TRBV6-1
abundance: -
d_gene: -
j_gene: TRBJ1-3
CDR3nt: TGTGCCAGCAGTGAAATGGGCAACTCTGGAAACACCATATATTTT
CDR3aa: CASSEMGNSGNTIYF

v_gene: TRBV4-1
abundance: many
d_gene: TRBD1
j_gene: TRBJ1-3
CDR3nt: TGCGCCAGCAGCCGAAGTCCGGGACAGGGGATGTCTGGAAACACCATATATTTT
CDR3aa: CASSRSPGQGMSGNTIYF

v_gene: TRBV3-1/TRBV3-2
abundance: -
d_gene: -
j_gene: TRBJ2-1
CDR3nt: TGTGCCAGCAGCCAGAAGGGGGGGCGGAATGAGCAGTTCTTC
CDR3aa: CASSQKGGRNEQFF

v_gene: TRBV28
abundance: -
d_gene: TRBD2
j_gene: TRBJ2-3
CDR3nt: TGTGCCAGCAGTTTATATTCTGGCGGGGAGGGTCAAGGGGCAGATACGCAGTATTTT
CDR3aa: CASSLYSGGEGQGADTQYF

v_gene: TRBV4-1
abundance: once
d_gene: -
j_gene: TRBJ2-3
CDR3nt: TGCGCCAGCAGCCAAGGGACTTTGTCTAGCACAGATACGCAGTATTTT
CDR3aa: CASSQGTLSSTDTQYF

v_gene: TRBV7-2
abundance: -
d_gene: -
j_gene: TRBJ1-6
CDR3nt: TGTGCCAGCAGCAGCCACAGACCACCGGGGTCACCCCTCCACTTT
CDR3aa: CASSSHRPPGSPLHF

v_gene: TRBV3-1/TRBV3-2
abundance: -
d_gene: -
j_gene: TRBJ1-6
CDR3nt: TGTGCCAGCAGCCAAGAATACAGGTCCTCTTCACCCCTCCACTTT
CDR3aa: CASSQEYRSSSPLHF

v_gene: TRBV2
abundance: -
d_gene: -
j_gene: TRBJ2-2
CDR3nt: TGTGCCAGTGGGGGGGGCGACAGGACCTACACCGGGGAGCTGTTTTTT
CDR3aa: CASGGGDRTYTGELFF

v_gene: TRBV11-3
abundance: -
d_gene: -
j_gene: TRBJ2-1
CDR3nt: TGTGCCAGCAGCTTAGGCCCCCCGCGGGCCAATGAGCAGTTCTTC
CDR3aa: CASSLGPPRANEQFF

v_gene: TRBV12-3/TRBV12-4
abundance: once
d_gene: -
j_gene: TRBJ2-1
CDR3nt: TGTGCCAGCACCCAGGCCTACAATGAGCAGTTCTTC
CDR3aa: CASTQAYNEQFF

v_gene: TRBV5-4
abundance: once
d_gene: -
j_gene: TRBJ2-1
CDR3nt: TGTGCCAGCAGCTCCGGCGGTGAGCAGTTCTTC
CDR3aa: CASSSGGEQFF

v_gene: TRBV4-1
abundance: once
d_gene: -
j_gene: TRBJ2-4
CDR3nt: TGCGCCAGCAGCCAAGGAGGGCAGGCCTCTGCCAAAAACATTCAGTACTTC
CDR3aa: CASSQGGQASAKNIQYF

v_gene: TRBV7-2
abundance: -
d_gene: TRBD2
j_gene: TRBJ2-3
CDR3nt: TGTGCCAGCAGCTTATGGCGTAGCGGGGGATCAGATACGCAGTATTTT
CDR3aa: CASSLWRSGGSDTQYF

v_gene: TRBV6-1
abundance: -
d_gene: -
j_gene: TRBJ1-4
CDR3nt: TGTGCCAGCAGTGATATTTGGGCAGGGGCATCTAGTAATGAAAAACTGTTTTTT
CDR3aa: CASSDIWAGASSNEKLFF

v_gene: TRBV3-1/TRBV3-2
abundance: -
d_gene: -
j_gene: TRBJ1-3
CDR3nt: TGTGCCAGCAGCTATTCGCAGGCGCCTGGAAACACCATATATTTT
CDR3aa: CASSYSQAPGNTIYF

v_gene: TRBV27
abundance: -
d_gene: -
j_gene: TRBJ1-1
CDR3nt: TGTGCCAGCAGTTTCGGGGGGGGCCTGGTAGCTTTCTTT
CDR3aa: CASSFGGGLVAFF

v_gene: TRBV10-2
abundance: -
d_gene: TRBD2
j_gene: TRBJ2-3
CDR3nt: TGCGCCAGCAGTGGGGCTAGCGGGGGTGGTACGCAGTATTTT
CDR3aa: CASSGASGGGTQYF

v_gene: TRBV9
abundance: -
d_gene: -
j_gene: TRBJ1-1
CDR3nt: TGTGCCAGCAGCGTAACCGCGATGAACACTGAAGCTTTCTTT
CDR3aa: CASSVTAMNTEAFF

v_gene: TRBV28
abundance: -
d_gene: TRBD1
j_gene: TRBJ2-1
CDR3nt: TGTGCCACCATCCCTTCAGCAGGGGGCTCCTACAATGAGCAGTTCTTC
CDR3aa: CATIPSAGGSYNEQFF

v_gene: TRBV27
abundance: few
d_gene: -
j_gene: TRBJ1-5
CDR3nt: TGTGCCAGCAGTTGGACAGCCAATCAGCCCCAGCATTTT
CDR3aa: CASSWTANQPQHF

v_gene: TRBV2
abundance: few
d_gene: TRBD1
j_gene: TRBJ1-2
CDR3nt: TGTGCCAGCAGTGGCGACCGGGACAGGTATTCAGCGGGCTACACCTTC
CDR3aa: CASSGDRDRYSAGYTF

v_gene: TRBV7-2
abundance: -
d_gene: TRBD2
j_gene: TRBJ2-5
CDR3nt: TGTGCCAGCAGCCGGAAAGCCGGGACTAGCGGGGACGATCAAGAGACCCAGTACTTC
CDR3aa: CASSRKAGTSGDDQETQYF

v_gene: TRBV12-5
abundance: -
d_gene: TRBD1
j_gene: TRBJ1-2
CDR3nt: TGTGCTAGTGGTTCCTTGACAGGGGATTATGGCTACACCTTC
CDR3aa: CASGSLTGDYGYTF

v_gene: TRBV6-5
abundance: -
d_gene: -
j_gene: TRBJ2-5
CDR3nt: TGTGCCAGCATCCCGTCAGGGCAAGAGACCCAGTACTTC
CDR3aa: CASIPSGQETQYF